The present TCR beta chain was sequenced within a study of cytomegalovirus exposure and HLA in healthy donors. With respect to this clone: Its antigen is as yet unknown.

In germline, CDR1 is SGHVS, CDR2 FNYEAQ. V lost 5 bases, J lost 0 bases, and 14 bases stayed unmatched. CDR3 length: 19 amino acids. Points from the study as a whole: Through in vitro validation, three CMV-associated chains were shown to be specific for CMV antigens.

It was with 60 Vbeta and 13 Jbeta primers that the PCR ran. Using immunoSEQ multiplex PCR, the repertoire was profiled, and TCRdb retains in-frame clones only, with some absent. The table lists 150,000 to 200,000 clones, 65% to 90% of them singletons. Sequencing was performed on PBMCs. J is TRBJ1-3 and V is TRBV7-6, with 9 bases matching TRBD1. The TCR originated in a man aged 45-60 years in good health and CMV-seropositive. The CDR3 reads CASSPFGTGKFYSGNTIYF. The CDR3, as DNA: TGTGCCAGCAGCCCGTTTGGGACAGGGAAATTCTACTCTGGAAACACCATATATTTT.